Sequencing of this T cell receptor beta chain was carried out in a study of T cell repertoires in cytomegalovirus infection. The overall study: Matching HLA type and CMV infection were both indicated by public TCR beta signatures.

TCRdb used MiXCR to reprocess the reads, holding one entry per CDR3 protein. This table holds 600,000 to 800,000 distinct CDR3 sequences, roughly 26% found once. Overall study results and limits: Public TCR beta family frequency separated CMV-and-HLA carriers, including in an independent cohort. In two of eight donors, the top clonotype was HLA-C-restricted CMV-specific.

This clonotype was detected a few times. The antigen remains unidentified. Specimen: CD8+ T cells from PBMCs. The receptor was isolated from a human donor in good health (CMV status not recorded). Some clones in this sample may be carry-over from other donors' samples.

Written as DNA, the CDR3 is TGTGCCAGCAGTGCCTCAATCGTGACTGAAGCTTTCTTT. This codes for CASSASIVTEAFF. The rearrangement uses TRBV25-1 and TRBJ1-1; D is unresolved. Germline CDR1 and CDR2: MGHDK and SYGVNS. Trimming shortened V by 4 bases and J by 5 bases, and 11 bases separated the two germline ends. The CDR3 covers 13 residues. Complete variable domain (other parts from reference TRBV25-1 and TRBJ1-1): EADIYQTPRYLVIGTGKKITLECSQTMGHDKMYWYQQDPGMELHLIHYSYGVNSTEKGDLSSESTVSRIRTEHFPLTLESARPSHTSQYLCASSASIVTEAFFGQGTRLTVV.